The 17 T cell receptor beta chains given below trace back to one sample, sequenced in a study of T cells in tumors after PD-1 blockade (dated by TCRdb to the late 2010s). The library was generated by the immunoSEQ multiplex PCR assay. TCRdb obtained this table from immuneACCESS and retained in-frame rearrangements with V and J assigned. These tables miss some clones; where compared with another copy, unresolved V genes account for less than half of the shortfall, and the remainder is unexplained. This sample holds approximately 50,000 clones; more than 60% were observed only once. Around 8.7% of the sample goes to the ten largest clones. This sample comprised PBMCs, obtained before anti-PD-1 therapy. These receptors were collected from a human donor with advanced basal cell or squamous cell carcinoma (not recorded which).

V usage is TRBV9 and J usage is TRBJ2-5; unclear D gene. This CDR3 spans 14 amino acids. CDR1 SGDLS and CDR2 YYNGEE come from the germline V gene. The ends were cut back, 7 bases at V and 5 bases at J, with 18 bases in the middle. The CDR3 nucleotides are TGTGCCAGCTACGGTTCGGACCCAGACGAGACCCAGTACTTC. Encoded protein: CASYGSDPDETQYF.

V usage is TRBV6-2 or TRBV6-3 and J usage is TRBJ1-5; 9 nucleotides match TRBD1. The CDR3 loop spans 19 amino acids. The germline V gene encodes CDR1 MNHEY and CDR2 SVGEGT. V shed 0 bases and J 1 base; nucleotides not matched to a gene: 10. CDR3 region: CASSYSIGRTGDSNQPQHF. As DNA, the CDR3 is TGTGCCAGCAGTTACTCTATCGGTCGGACAGGGGACAGCAATCAGCCCCAGCATTTT.

This sequence joins TRBV5-6 and TRBJ2-1; 8 bases map to TRBD1. Germline CDR1 and CDR2: SGHDT and YYEEEE. Trimming took 0 bases from V and 8 from J; bases not matched to a gene: 10. The CDR3 has 16 residues. CDR3 nucleotide sequence: TGTGCCAGCAGCTTGGATACAGGGGGTGGCCCTGATGAGCAGTTCTTC. Protein: CASSLDTGGGPDEQFF.

V gene TRBV6-5 combines with J gene TRBJ1-6, with 7 bases that match TRBD1. The V gene's germline CDR1 is MNHEY and CDR2 SVGAGI. V was clipped by 5 bases and J by 6 bases; unmatched bases: 1. The CDR3 has 13 residues. CDR3 nucleotide sequence: TGTGCCAGCAGTCGACAGGGTAATTCACCCCTCCACTTT. It yields the protein CASSRQGNSPLHF.

This chain links TRBV5-1 with TRBJ2-1, with a possible D match to TRBD1 (5 bases). Trimming stripped 7 bases from V and 5 bases from J, with 16 bases between. CDR3 length: 14 residues. Germline V lookup: CDR1 SGHRS, CDR2 YFSETQ. The CDR3 DNA reads as TGCGCCAGCCGCAATCAGGGAAGAGACAATGAGCAGTTCTTC. Residues: CASRNQGRDNEQFF.

The chain links TRBV11-3 to TRBJ2-1, with unresolved D. The V and J ends lost 4 bases and 1 base respectively, with 17 bases between them. Germline values: CDR1 SGHNT, CDR2 YENEEA. This CDR3 has 17 amino acids. This chain's CDR3 is CASSSKDGMVSYNEQFF. In DNA form, the CDR3 reads TGTGCCAGCAGCTCTAAGGACGGCATGGTATCCTACAATGAGCAGTTCTTC.

The CDR3 here is CASSFGDRNSNEKLFF. CDR3 sequence (DNA): TGTGCCAGCAGTTTTGGGGACAGAAACTCTAATGAAAAACTGTTTTTT. This chain joins TRBV6-5 and TRBJ1-4; 7 bases match TRBD1. CDR3 length: 16 amino acids. Trimming at V came to 4 bases and at J to 3 bases, leaving 8 bases not matched to a gene. Germline V gene lookup returns CDR1 MNHEY and CDR2 SVGAGI.

As DNA, the CDR3 is TGTGCCAGCAGCTTCGGACCGGCCCAAGAGACCCAGTACTTC. This encodes CASSFGPAQETQYF. The genes are TRBV7-2 and TRBJ2-5; D remains ambiguous. Germline values: CDR1 SGHTA, CDR2 FQGNSA. V lost 3 bases and J 1 base, leaving 9 bases between the germline ends. CDR3 length: 14 residues.

The gene calls are TRBV10-3 and TRBJ2-7; D may be TRBD2 (6 bases). Trimming cost V 8 bases and J 4 bases, with 15 bases left between them. This CDR3 comprises 13 residues. Germline V gene data show CDR1 as ENHRY and CDR2 as SYGVKD. The CDR3 reads CAIRGIVAYEQYF. DNA for the CDR3: TGTGCCATCCGGGGGATAGTCGCATACGAGCAGTACTTC.

The V call is TRBV7-2, the J call TRBJ2-1; TRBD2 aligns across 11 bases. The germline V gene encodes CDR1 SGHTA and CDR2 FQGNSA. V shed 1 base, J shed 10 bases, and the junction held 9 bases outside the gene matches. This CDR3 has 16 amino acids. CDR3 in DNA: TGTGCCAGCAGCTTAGTCGGTAGCGGGGGGGTCCGGGAGCAGTTCTTC. Protein product: CASSLVGSGGVREQFF.

The V call is TRBV5-6, the J call TRBJ2-3; D not resolved. CDR1 SGHDT and CDR2 YYEEEE come from the germline V gene. Trimming removed 1 base at V and 2 bases at J, with 11 bases between. The CDR3 runs 15 residues. The CDR3 loop reads CASSLFTYATDTQYF. The CDR3 bases are TGTGCCAGCAGCTTGTTTACGTACGCCACAGATACGCAGTATTTT. Full variable domain (rest looked up from reference TRBV5-6 and TRBJ2-3): DAGVTQSPTHLIKTRGQQVTLRCSPKSGHDTVSWYQQALGQGPQFIFQYYEEEERQRGNFPDRFSGHQFPNYSSELNVNALLLGDSALYLCASSLFTYATDTQYFGPGTRLTVL.

V and J are TRBV29-1 and TRBJ1-1, with 7 positions matching TRBD1. This CDR3 is 12 amino acids long. The V segment lost 4 bases and the J segment 6 bases; nucleotides outside the gene matches: 5. Germline V gives CDR1 SQVTM, CDR2 ANQGSEA. CDR3 sequence (DNA): TGCAGCGTTGTGGGGACAGACCCTGAAGCTTTCTTT. This encodes CSVVGTDPEAFF.

This clone was seen more than once but under ten times. The chain carries TRBV9 and TRBJ2-3; 10 bases align to TRBD2. CDR3 size: 16 residues. Germline values: CDR1 SGDLS, CDR2 YYNGEE. Trimming at V came to 4 bases and at J to 4 bases, leaving 9 bases not matched to a gene. The CDR3 here is CASSLEAGGPADTQYF. The CDR3 DNA sequence: TGTGCCAGCAGCCTCGAAGCGGGGGGGCCGGCAGATACGCAGTATTTT. The variable domain in full, completed from reference TRBV9 and TRBJ2-3, reads DSGVTQTPKHLITATGQRVTLRCSPRSGDLSVYWYQQSLDQGLQFLIQYYNGEERAKGNILERFSAQQFPDLHSELNLSSLELGDSALYFCASSLEAGGPADTQYFGPGTRLTVL.

The rearrangement uses TRBV7-2 and TRBJ2-1; perhaps TRBD2 as D (5 bases). From germline, CDR1 is SGHTA and CDR2 FQGNSA. The CDR3 is made up of 13 amino acids. V lost 1 base to trimming and J lost 5 bases, with 6 bases between them. DNA of the CDR3: TGTGCCAGCAGCTTAGTAGCGAACAATGAGCAGTTCTTC. This gives the protein CASSLVANNEQFF.

The chain joins TRBV2 to TRBJ2-1; the D is unclear. Germline V gene data show CDR1 as SNHLY and CDR2 as FYNNEI. V shed 0 bases and J shed 0 bases, with 6 bases lying between them. CDR3 length equals 15 residues. The chain's CDR3 is CASSEATSSYNEQFF. Written as DNA, the CDR3 is TGTGCCAGCAGTGAAGCCACGAGCTCCTACAATGAGCAGTTCTTC.

The chain links TRBV28 to TRBJ1-1, with TRBD1 matching 7 bases. Germline assignment: CDR1 MDHEN and CDR2 SYDVKM. V dropped 6 bases and J dropped 1; count of bases not matched to a gene: 11. CDR3 size: 16 residues. DNA of the CDR3: TGTGCCAGCAGCCTCACAGGGGAAGGAGGGAACACTGAAGCTTTCTTT. Residues: CASSLTGEGGNTEAFF.

The genes are TRBV29-1 and TRBJ1-4, with D perhaps TRBD1 (6 bases). The CDR3 runs 13 residues. The germline V and J ends were trimmed by 7 bases and 3 bases, with 12 bases remaining between them. Per the germline V gene, CDR1 is SQVTM and CDR2 is ANQGSEA. CDR3 sequence: CSGTTGPNEKLFF. The DNA of the CDR3 is TGCAGCGGAACGACAGGACCTAATGAAAAACTGTTTTTT.